The text below deals with one T cell receptor beta chain. Its antigen remains unidentified. Base-call qualities are not available, and no considerably larger clone is one nucleotide away. This sample was taken from a study of cytomegalovirus exposure and HLA in healthy donors (dated by TCRdb to the late 2010s). Concerning the study at large: According to an earlier analysis of several hundred of the donors, 200 million or so T cells yielded 90 million to 130 million unique TCR beta sequences and about 300 Gb of sequence data. Every discovery cohort repertoire had been produced on one sequencing platform. Rather than drawing on any new phenotypic data, the later analysis identified candidate immune exposures from TCR beta sequences and the way those sequences occurred across donors. Typing coverage varied by locus: roughly 629-640 donors for A, B, C, DRB1 and DQB1; more than 500 for DQA1; around 610 for DPA1; 450 to 480 for DPB1. Approximately 300 gigabases of sequencing data and around 80 million unique TCR sequences made up an early release that covered over 550 HLA-typed donors. On average, roughly 250,000 unique TCR beta nucleotide sequences were sequenced per donor among fewer than 500 genotyped donors of the cohort, with 15% to 20% of those sequences being non-productive. In an earlier analysis of 500 to 650 of the donors, high-throughput TCR beta sequencing was used to judge whether each TCR beta V gene segment behaved as functional or pseudogenic. A later genetic analysis used genome-wide SNP genotypes for about 60% of the roughly 700 donors, treating that subset as a discovery cohort. High-throughput TCR immunosequencing, statistical association of individual TCRs with disease status, and machine learning were combined to predict cytomegalovirus infection status. The T cell repertoires of around 670 subjects were profiled by immunosequencing and related to cytomegalovirus serostatus. A later analysis re-examined previously published TCR beta repertoires from just over 650 donors and added high-resolution HLA genotyping to investigate patterns of TCR occurrence. In addition to the first cohort of 650 to 800 subjects, a separate validation cohort of over 90 different subjects was used. Donor age, sex, ethnicity and CMV serostatus were compiled alongside the repertoire data. The study was designed to test whether signatures of past pathogen exposure could be identified by cataloging public T cell receptors. Roughly 5 DR-DQ haplotypes were handled as single units for association and clustering, since linkage in the cohort was strong. Class I and class II HLA loci were covered by the typing at four-digit resolution. Of the roughly 400 genotyped donors, 65% to 90% fell in the genetic ancestry cluster associated with self-reported Caucasian donors.

Receptor amplification or capture employed the immunoSEQ multiplex PCR assay. A mixture of 60 forward primers for TCR Vbeta segments and 13 reverse primers for TCR Jbeta segments was used in the multiplex PCR. The CDR3 region of rearranged TCR beta genes was amplified from genomic DNA with a multiplex PCR assay. The amplified TCR beta libraries were sequenced on the Illumina HiSeq System as 87-base-pair reads. The study's processing was this. A later analysis tallied 70 million to 100 million unique TCR beta chains across the roughly 610 repertoires, and some 12 million of those chains were shared by two or more donors. A nearest-neighbor algorithm error-corrected the raw reads and collapsed the reads into unique sequences, merging closely related sequences to remove PCR and sequencing errors. CDR3 sequences were aligned to IMGT reference sequences to assign V, D and J gene segments. For a sequence to be retained, a match of at least six nucleotides was required to both a V gene segment and a J gene segment. Rearrangements were classified as productive when the CDR3 lacked stop codons and remained in frame with V and J, and all other rearrangements were classified as non-productive. Following IMGT convention, CDR3 was defined as the stretch from the second conserved V-encoded cysteine to the conserved J-encoded phenylalanine. Sequences without an unambiguous match to a single V gene segment were excluded from the earlier analysis of almost 600 of the donors. In an earlier analysis of roughly 600 of the donors, a V segment was called functional when productive rearrangements were above 56.7%, and segregating when the standard deviation between donors exceeded 5%. A statistical classification framework was built for diagnosing cytomegalovirus status from the catalog of TCR beta chain sequences. In a later analysis, TCR nucleotide sequences were compared against IMGT/GENE-DB human TR gene sequences so that V and J genes could be assigned. The TCRdist pipeline was used in a later analysis to assign CDR3 sequences and most-parsimonious VDJ recombination scenarios. In a later analysis, each TCR beta chain was defined by its CDR3 amino acid sequence together with its V-gene family, and reads without a unique V-gene family were excluded. To address suspected cross-contamination and a sequencing artifact, a later analysis removed a few hundred highly shared, low-generation-probability nucleotide sequences. For each public chain, a later analysis derived a clonal expansion index from normalized ranks of inferred template counts within each repertoire. Generation probabilities in a later analysis came from a VDJ recombination model fitted to out-of-frame rearrangements, and those results were checked against IGoR. Hypergeometric tests were used in a later analysis to score TCR-TCR, TCR-HLA and TCR-CMV co-occurrence, with a repertoire-size bias correction applied to the TCR pairs. False discovery rates were estimated in a later analysis by permuting HLA or CMV assignments 20 times. In a later analysis, co-occurring TCRs were grouped using DBSCAN, with TCRdist sequence similarity added in when clustering inside HLA-allele-positive subsets. For co-occurrence clustering, repertoires with fewer than 30,000 or more than 120,000 public chains were excluded, along with a handful of repertoires with anomalous nucleotide sharing. Held by TCRdb, this immuneACCESS table contains in-frame sequences only and omits some clones. Under half of the omission traces to an unresolved V gene where checked; the cause of the rest is unknown. D and trimming come from the DNA, and the V and J calls and clone size come from that table. This sample has about 200,000 clones in its table, and around 85% of those were observed once. The ten largest clones represent around 1.7% of the sample.

Points the paper makes about the study in general: Because counts were too low, more than 15 rarely observed V segments, including chromosome 9 orphons, were excluded from the earlier analysis of 587 of the donors. A further reported finding was that TCR beta sequences accurately predicted the HLA-A and HLA-B alleles for most subjects in the first cohort. In the study, some 180 TCR beta chains were listed as associated with cytomegalovirus. Some IMGT-functional V segments, including TRBV6-2 and TRBV6-3, could not be told apart with the 87-base-pair reads, so those segments were excluded. A cluster of highly shared sequence variants was judged likely to represent a technical artifact of the sequencing pipeline. At a false discovery rate of 0.05, a later analysis linked 15,000 to 20,000 TCR beta sequences to specific HLA alleles. A later analysis found that most CMV-associated TCR beta chains appeared HLA-restricted, with HLA associations seemingly driven largely by CMV exposure. When HLA alleles, especially DR and DQ, strongly co-occurred, attributing TCR associations to individual alleles was difficult. Presence/absence analyses assumed roughly uniform sequencing depth across donors, an assumption that may not hold. Because HLA typing was unavailable for some donors at each locus, only the typed subset was used in association tests. A few of the identified cytomegalovirus-associated TCR beta chains were confirmed in vitro to be specific for cytomegalovirus antigens. In a later analysis, TCR association rates were found to vary across HLA loci, with the most associated TCRs seen for DRB1 alleles and the fewest for HLA-C alleles. Only TCR beta chains were sequenced in this cohort, and the absence of alpha or paired-chain data limited detectable features. According to the authors, the approach could potentially be generalized to other disease states and immunological phenotypes. A later analysis reported that several top co-occurrence clusters appeared linked to parvovirus B19, influenza, CMV and Epstein-Barr virus. Most TCR sequences were observed very rarely across donors, whereas some public TCRs were present in many individuals. In both the original and validation cohorts, the classifier was reported to diagnose cytomegalovirus status with high specificity and sensitivity. CMV serostatus was the only immune exposure information available for the cohort. Linkage disequilibrium might explain the correlated functional status among segregating V segments, but an unknown experimental factor could not be excluded. A later genetic analysis associated a missense DCLRE1C variant with V-gene and J-gene trimming of TCR beta chains, and an independent cohort replicated the association. According to a later genetic analysis, donors in an Asian-associated ancestry cluster had fewer N-insertions in productive TCRs than the approximately 670-donor mean. In an earlier analysis of roughly 560 of the donors, most TCR beta V segments were observed in productive rearrangements about 87% or about 30% of the time, broadly matching IMGT annotations. Compared with equally common non-associated chains, HLA-associated TCR beta chains in a later analysis were more clonally expanded and had lower generation probabilities.

The cohort was made up of approximately 670 healthy bone marrow donors. At the time of sampling, every cohort member was nominally healthy, though immune exposures that went unrecorded were likely present. The donor tested CMV seronegative and was one of the 352 seronegative cohort members. Each donor provided a peripheral blood sample, and peripheral blood mononuclear cells were used for TCR beta sequencing. The Qiagen DNeasy Blood Extraction Kit was used to extract genomic DNA from the blood cell samples. V and J are truncated by 4 bases and 1 base respectively, leaving an intervening sequence of 7 bases. The CDR3 holds 13 amino acids from the cysteine to the phenylalanine. Of the read, only the CDR3 DNA is kept; its 39 bases are in frame from base 1. The germline V gene specifies MGHRA as CDR1 and YSYEKL as CDR2.

The source material was PBMCs. This clonotype originated in a man between 50 and 59 years old in good health and CMV-seronegative. The rearranged segments are TRBV4-1 and TRBJ1-1, with an unclear D gene assignment. The CDR3 has the sequence CASSRTTNTEAFF. The sequence in DNA is TGCGCCAGCAGCCGGACTACGAACACTGAAGCTTTCTTT.